The rows below give T cell receptor beta chains drawn from one sample of a study of shared clonotypes between healthy human individuals. TCRdb keeps only in-frame clones here, not all; method: immunoSEQ multiplex PCR. The data contain 2.3 million or so clones, 85% to 95% of them seen just once; the ten biggest clones take up about 0.39%. Sequencing used naive CD4+ T cells from PBMCs. The origin of the receptors is a man younger than 30 in good health. Some clones in this sample may be carry-over from other donors' samples. Both conserved end residues are part of each CDR3. The order of the fields is D gene, CDR3 length, J gene, clone size, V gene, CDR3 DNA, CDR3 protein. A D gene is named only where the DNA matches it firmly. Clone size is stated in some rows and not others, as once, few, many or a class when expanded.

NA | 13 | TRBJ1-5 | NA | TRBV15 | TGTGCCGCAGCTACAGGGTTGGATCAGCCCCAGCATTTT | CAAATGLDQPQHF
NA | 15 | TRBJ2-2 | NA | TRBV28 | TGTGCCAGCAGTCCTCAGGGGCTGAACACCGGGGAGCTGTTTTTT | CASSPQGLNTGELFF
NA | 13 | TRBJ1-1 | NA | TRBV5-5 | TGTGCCAGCAGCTTCGGGGGAGGGACTGAAGCTTTCTTT | CASSFGGGTEAFF
TRBD1 | 18 | TRBJ1-5 | NA | TRBV15 | TGTGCCACCAGCAGAGATCTAGTGGACAGGCTCGGCAATCAGCCCCAGCATTTT | CATSRDLVDRLGNQPQHF
TRBD1 | 14 | TRBJ2-1 | once | TRBV5-1 | TGCGCCAGCAGCTTTCTACCAGGGGGTAATGAGCAGTTCTTC | CASSFLPGGNEQFF
NA | 14 | TRBJ2-5 | NA | TRBV2 | TGTGCCAGCAGTGAGTTGACACGTCAAGAGACCCAGTACTTC | CASSELTRQETQYF
NA | 15 | TRBJ1-1 | few | TRBV5-1 | TGCGCCAGCAGCTTGAGCGCAGTCGCAGGCACTGAAGCTTTCTTT | CASSLSAVAGTEAFF
NA | 14 | TRBJ2-5 | NA | TRBV9 | TGTGCCAGCAGCGTCCGGGACTCCCAAAAGACCCAGTACTTC | CASSVRDSQKTQYF
TRBD1 | 17 | TRBJ2-1 | NA | TRBV28 | TGTGCCAGCCTAACTGGAGGACAGGGGACAACCTACAATGAGCAGTTCTTC | CASLTGGQGTTYNEQFF
NA | 14 | TRBJ2-7 | NA | TRBV7-2 | TGTGCCAGCAGCTCTCAGACAGGATCCTACGAGCAGTACTTC | CASSSQTGSYEQYF
TRBD2 | 14 | TRBJ2-7 | NA | TRBV27 | TGTGCCAGCAGTTTGGGGGGGATTACCTACGAGCAGTACTTC | CASSLGGITYEQYF
TRBD2 | 15 | TRBJ2-7 | NA | TRBV5-1 | TGCGCCAGCAGCTTCGGTAGCGGGAGAAGCTACGAGCAGTACTTC | CASSFGSGRSYEQYF
NA | 14 | TRBJ2-3 | NA | TRBV6-5 | TGTGCCAGCGGCCCCCAGGGTGGCCCAGATACGCAGTATTTT | CASGPQGGPDTQYF
TRBD1 | 15 | TRBJ2-5 | NA | TRBV28 | TGTGCCAGCAGTAGAGGCCAGGGGGCGCGAGAGACCCAGTACTTC | CASSRGQGARETQYF